A selection of T cell receptor beta chains follows, all from one sample in a study of CD8+ T cells in alopecia areata. TCRdb keeps only in-frame clones here, not all; method: immunoSEQ multiplex PCR. The data contain about 250,000 clones, over 45% of them singletons. Material: CD4+ T cells sorted from blood, obtained around week 54, from a patient treated with tofacitinib. The receptor set was obtained from a human donor with alopecia areata. The CDR3 runs from the conserved cysteine through the conserved F or W. A D gene is named only where the DNA matches it firmly. Clone sizes are given selectively: once, few, many, or a class where the clone is expanded.

length: 18
V: TRBV9
D: -
J: TRBJ2-6
size: -
CDR3: CASSVEGGRYSGANVLTF
DNA: TGTGCCAGCAGCGTGGAAGGGGGTCGCTACTCTGGGGCCAACGTCCTGACTTTC

length: 16
V: TRBV18
D: TRBD2
J: TRBJ2-4
size: -
CDR3: CASSPPGRGGQNIQYF
DNA: TGTGCCAGCTCACCACCGGGGAGGGGAGGCCAAAACATTCAGTACTTC

length: 13
V: TRBV6-5
D: -
J: TRBJ1-1
size: -
CDR3: CASKRSMNTEAFF
DNA: TGTGCCAGCAAGCGAAGCATGAACACTGAAGCTTTCTTT

length: 17
V: TRBV11-2
D: TRBD2
J: TRBJ2-3
size: -
CDR3: CASSSPGLAGYTDTQYF
DNA: TGTGCCAGCAGCTCTCCGGGACTAGCGGGGTACACAGATACGCAGTATTTT

length: 16
V: TRBV5-6
D: -
J: TRBJ2-2
size: -
CDR3: CASSLFSREDTGELFF
DNA: TGTGCCAGCAGCTTGTTTAGCAGGGAAGACACCGGGGAGCTGTTTTTT

length: 17
V: TRBV30
D: TRBD2
J: TRBJ2-3
size: -
CDR3: CAWSPLAGVPSTDTQYF
DNA: TGTGCCTGGAGTCCCCTAGCGGGCGTTCCCAGCACAGATACGCAGTATTTT

length: 14
V: TRBV7-2
D: TRBD1
J: TRBJ2-3
size: -
CDR3: CASSHDRAADTQYF
DNA: TGTGCCAGCAGCCACGACAGGGCTGCAGATACGCAGTATTTT

length: 14
V: TRBV30
D: -
J: TRBJ1-2
size: once
CDR3: CAWSAGARNYGYTF
DNA: TGTGCCTGGAGCGCGGGGGCGCGGAACTATGGCTACACCTTC

length: 12
V: TRBV29-1
D: -
J: TRBJ1-1
size: few
CDR3: CSVSNGRAEAFF
DNA: TGCAGCGTAAGTAACGGACGGGCTGAAGCTTTCTTT

length: 14
V: TRBV5-6
D: TRBD2
J: TRBJ2-5
size: -
CDR3: CASTKGLAVETQYF
DNA: TGTGCCAGCACGAAGGGACTAGCGGTAGAGACCCAGTACTTC

length: 16
V: TRBV4-2
D: TRBD1
J: TRBJ2-1
size: -
CDR3: CASSPRQGDSYNEQFF
DNA: TGTGCCAGCAGCCCTCGACAGGGGGACTCCTACAATGAGCAGTTCTTC

length: 12
V: TRBV7-2
D: -
J: TRBJ2-5
size: -
CDR3: CASSQGRETQYF
DNA: TGTGCCAGCAGCCAGGGGAGGGAGACCCAGTACTTC

length: 11
V: TRBV20-1
D: -
J: TRBJ1-2
size: few
CDR3: CSAKGNYGYTF
DNA: TGCAGTGCTAAGGGGAACTATGGCTACACCTTC

length: 12
V: TRBV2
D: -
J: TRBJ1-2
size: -
CDR3: CASSPGSYGYTF
DNA: TGTGCCAGCAGTCCAGGGAGCTATGGCTACACCTTC

length: 12
V: TRBV9
D: -
J: TRBJ2-2
size: -
CDR3: CASKSSSGELFF
DNA: TGTGCCAGCAAATCTAGCTCCGGGGAGCTGTTTTTT

length: 12
V: TRBV29-1
D: -
J: TRBJ1-5
size: few
CDR3: CSVESPGQPQHF
DNA: TGCAGCGTTGAATCGCCGGGTCAGCCCCAGCATTTT

length: 13
V: TRBV29-1
D: TRBD1
J: TRBJ2-7
size: -
CDR3: CSVTGTGGDEQYF
DNA: TGCAGCGTGACCGGGACAGGGGGGGACGAGCAGTACTTC

length: 16
V: TRBV18
D: -
J: TRBJ1-1
size: few
CDR3: CASSPGARGLSTEAFF
DNA: TGTGCCAGCTCACCCGGGGCACGGGGGCTCAGCACTGAAGCTTTCTTT

length: 14
V: TRBV2
D: -
J: TRBJ1-6
size: once
CDR3: CASSEFARNSPLHF
DNA: TGTGCCAGCAGTGAATTTGCCCGAAATTCACCCCTCCACTTT

length: 13
V: TRBV7-2
D: -
J: TRBJ2-7
size: -
CDR3: CASSLGYVYEQYF
DNA: TGTGCCAGCAGCTTAGGGTACGTTTACGAGCAGTACTTC

length: 14
V: TRBV5-1
D: TRBD1
J: TRBJ2-3
size: -
CDR3: CASSLGQNTDTQYF
DNA: TGCGCCAGCAGCCTGGGACAGAACACAGATACGCAGTATTTT

length: 12
V: TRBV6-1
D: TRBD2
J: TRBJ2-1
size: -
CDR3: CASSPLPGGPLF
DNA: TGTGCCAGCAGCCCGCTCCCGGGGGGGCCTCTCTTC

length: 15
V: TRBV4-1
D: TRBD1
J: TRBJ2-1
size: -
CDR3: CASSQVDRVYNEQFF
DNA: TGCGCCAGCAGCCAAGTGGACAGGGTATACAATGAGCAGTTCTTC

length: 13
V: TRBV7-9
D: -
J: TRBJ2-1
size: -
CDR3: CASSLAPAREQFF
DNA: TGTGCCAGCAGCTTAGCGCCCGCGAGGGAGCAGTTCTTC

length: 12
V: TRBV5-1
D: -
J: TRBJ2-3
size: few
CDR3: CASTGSVDTQYF
DNA: TGCGCCAGCACGGGGTCGGTAGATACGCAGTATTTT

length: 13
V: TRBV2
D: -
J: TRBJ2-7
size: -
CDR3: CASSGTHSYEQYF
DNA: TGTGCCAGCAGTGGAACCCACTCCTACGAGCAGTACTTC

length: 15
V: TRBV10-3
D: TRBD1
J: TRBJ2-2
size: few
CDR3: CAIRSGTGGIGELFF
DNA: TGTGCCATCAGATCCGGGACAGGGGGAATCGGGGAGCTGTTTTTT

length: 13
V: TRBV10-2
D: -
J: TRBJ2-7
size: -
CDR3: CASMAGARGEQYF
DNA: TGCGCCAGCATGGCAGGGGCGCGAGGGGAGCAGTACTTC

length: 12
V: TRBV29-1
D: -
J: TRBJ1-2
size: -
CDR3: CSVAAGAGSYTF
DNA: TGCAGCGTTGCAGCCGGGGCAGGGAGCTACACCTTC

length: 14
V: TRBV4-2
D: TRBD1
J: TRBJ2-7
size: -
CDR3: CASSQDFRGREQYF
DNA: TGTGCCAGCAGCCAAGATTTCAGGGGGCGGGAGCAGTACTTC

length: 15
V: TRBV9
D: -
J: TRBJ2-2
size: -
CDR3: CASSVDGENTGELFF
DNA: TGTGCCAGCAGCGTAGACGGTGAGAACACCGGGGAGCTGTTTTTT

length: 14
V: TRBV29-1
D: -
J: TRBJ2-3
size: -
CDR3: CSGRDRHNTDTQYF
DNA: TGCAGCGGTAGGGATCGACACAACACAGATACGCAGTATTTT

length: 14
V: TRBV5-1
D: TRBD1
J: TRBJ2-3
size: few
CDR3: CASSSQGAGDTQYF
DNA: TGCGCCAGCAGCTCCCAGGGGGCGGGCGATACGCAGTATTTT

length: 13
V: TRBV30
D: -
J: TRBJ2-1
size: -
CDR3: CAWSVYSYNEQFF
DNA: TGTGCCTGGAGTGTTTACAGCTACAATGAGCAGTTCTTC

length: 11
V: TRBV20-1
D: -
J: TRBJ1-1
size: -
CDR3: CSARLNTEAFF
DNA: TGCAGTGCCAGATTAAACACTGAAGCTTTCTTT

length: 12
V: TRBV29-1
D: -
J: TRBJ2-7
size: -
CDR3: CSVSGLAYEQYF
DNA: TGCAGCGTTTCAGGTCTGGCCTACGAGCAGTACTTC